A single sample is the source of the 22 T cell receptor beta chains below, sequenced in a study of cytomegalovirus exposure and HLA in healthy donors. It was with 60 Vbeta and 13 Jbeta primers that the PCR ran. Only in-frame clones appear in the TCRdb table, and some are missing; sequencing was by immunoSEQ multiplex PCR. The sample lists 130,000 to 150,000 clones, around three quarters seen once, with approximately 1% in the top ten. Sequenced material: PBMCs. The source of these receptors is a man aged 18 to 29 in good health and CMV-seronegative.

This clone has just one count. The chain has TRBV7-9 and TRBJ1-1, with TRBD1 matching 7 bases. CDR3 length: 14 residues. Germline V CDR1 and CDR2: SEHNR, FQNEAQ (reference sequence). Unmatched junction bases numbered 3, after V lost 5 bases and J lost 0 bases. CDR3 sequence (DNA): TGTGCCAGCAGCATACAGGGGATGAACACTGAAGCTTTCTTT. Residues: CASSIQGMNTEAFF. Supplemented by reference TRBV7-9 and TRBJ1-1, the full variable domain reads DTGVSQNPRHKITKRGQNVTFRCDPISEHNRLYWYRQTLGQGPEFLTYFQNEAQLEKSRLLSDRFSAERPKGSFSTLEIQRTEQGDSAMYLCASSIQGMNTEAFFGQGTRLTVV.

The chain couples TRBV27 to TRBJ2-2; 7 bases match TRBD1. V shed 6 bases and J 0 bases; nucleotides not matched to a gene: 25. This CDR3 has 22 residues. CDR1 and CDR2 from the germline V gene are MNHEY and SMNVEV (reference sequence). CDR3 in amino acids: CASSLNYHRTGNVSTNTGELFF. In nucleotides, the CDR3 is TGTGCCAGCAGCCTCAATTATCATCGGACAGGAAATGTCTCTACGAACACCGGGGAGCTGTTTTTT.

This chain joins TRBV9 and TRBJ2-1, with 10 bases identical to TRBD2. The CDR3 covers 15 residues. Losses at the gene ends were 2 bases for V and 4 bases for J; bases not matched to a gene: 3. Per the germline V gene, CDR1 is SGDLS and CDR2 is YYNGEE. CDR3 coding DNA: TGTGCCAGCAGCGTCCTAGCGGGGGTTTACAATGAGCAGTTCTTC. This encodes CASSVLAGVYNEQFF.

The chain is built from TRBV6-6 and TRBJ2-1; D is unresolved. The CDR3 loop spans 12 amino acids. Trimming left V 2 bases short and J 4 bases short, with 3 bases between. Germline CDR1 and CDR2: MNHNY and SVGAGI (reference sequence). The DNA of the CDR3 is TGTGCCAGCAGTTACCCATACAATGAGCAGTTCTTC. It is translated as CASSYPYNEQFF.

The chain is built from TRBV14 and TRBJ1-2; D perhaps matches TRBD1 (5 bases). The CDR3 totals 16 residues. Germline CDR1 SGHDN, CDR2 FVKESK. V lost 5 bases to trimming and J lost 8 bases, with 24 bases between them. CDR3 loop: CASSKRQGVVILGYTF. The DNA for the CDR3 is TGTGCCAGCAGCAAAAGACAAGGGGTCGTCATTTTAGGCTACACCTTC.

The chain has TRBV30 and TRBJ1-5; D is unresolved. Trimming removed 5 bases from V and 6 bases from J, with 14 bases in between. This CDR3 comprises 13 residues. Germline CDR1 reads GTSNPN; CDR2 reads SVGIG (reference sequence). Here the CDR3 reads CAWGDNAGQPQHF. DNA for the CDR3: TGTGCCTGGGGGGATAACGCGGGTCAGCCCCAGCATTTT.

Remarks on this clone: Compared with germline, one end of the junction differs, possibly owing to a read error. V gene TRBV7-7 combines with J gene TRBJ1-5; possibly TRBD1 for D (5 bases). Germline V lookup: CDR1 SSHAT, CDR2 FNYEAQ (reference sequence). This CDR3 contains 20 residues. DNA for the CDR3: TGTGCTAGCAGCTTAGTTCACAGAGAAGTTAGCTATAAGGGGAATCAGCCCCAGCATTTT. It translates to CASSLVHREVSYKGNQPQHF.

The chain employs TRBV7-8 and TRBJ1-2; no firm D call. V lost 0 bases and J lost 6, with 11 bases in between. This CDR3 comprises 14 residues. CDR1 is SGHVS and CDR2 is FQNEAQ in the germline V gene. The CDR3 DNA follows: TGTGCCAGCAGCTTAGCGCGGAGCGGGGATGGCTACACCTTC. Its translation is CASSLARSGDGYTF.

The chain employs TRBV7-2 and TRBJ1-5, with TRBD1 as a possible D gene (6 bases). Between the trimmed V and J ends, which lost 5 bases and 1 base, there was a span of 12 bases. This CDR3 region has 15 residues. Germline loops: CDR1 SGHTA, CDR2 FQGNSA. The DNA of the CDR3 is TGTGCCAGCAGCACCCACAGGGAGAGCAATCAGCCCCAGCATTTT. It encodes CASSTHRESNQPQHF.

This chain connects TRBV25-1 to TRBJ1-1, with D tentatively TRBD1 (5 bases). Germline V gene lookup returns CDR1 MGHDK and CDR2 SYGVNS. The CDR3 consists of 11 residues. V was trimmed by 10 bases and J by 5 bases, leaving 11 bases between them. DNA for the CDR3: TGTGCCATCCGGGAGGGGACTGAAGCTTTCTTT. Translated, it gives CAIREGTEAFF.

This sequence joins TRBV29-1 and TRBJ2-2; 9 nucleotides match TRBD1. The CDR3 extends over 14 amino acids. The germline CDR1 and CDR2 sequences are SQVTM and ANQGSEA. The J segment lost 3 bases and the V segment lost 7 bases, leaving 6 bases of the junction unmatched. The chain's CDR3 is CSGSQGAHTGELFF. The CDR3 region has the DNA TGCAGCGGATCACAGGGGGCGCACACCGGGGAGCTGTTTTTT.

The J gene is TRBJ1-4, the V gene TRBV6-1; 7 positions agree with TRBD1. V lost 6 bases, J lost 5 bases, and 6 bases stayed unmatched. Germline loops: CDR1 MNHNS, CDR2 SASEGT. The CDR3 runs to 14 residues. CDR3 amino acids: CASRPGQLNEKLFF. CDR3 sequence (DNA): TGTGCCAGCAGGCCGGGACAGTTAAATGAAAAACTGTTTTTT.

The rearrangement joins TRBV6-1 to TRBJ1-1; possibly TRBD1 for D (5 bases). CDR1 MNHNS and CDR2 SASEGT come from the germline V gene. The CDR3 has 11 amino acids. The ends were cut back, 7 bases at V and 5 bases at J, with 8 bases in the middle. The CDR3 loop is CASKGWTEAFF. The CDR3 DNA reads as TGTGCCAGCAAGGGGTGGACTGAAGCTTTCTTT.

V is TRBV9 and J is TRBJ2-3; possible D gene TRBD1, 6 bases. CDR3 size: 14 residues. The germline gives CDR1 SGDLS, CDR2 YYNGEE. The germline V and J ends were trimmed by 5 bases and 3 bases, with 13 bases remaining between them. The CDR3 DNA is TGTGCCAGCAGGGGCGGGCAGGGGACAGATACGCAGTATTTT. It translates to CASRGGQGTDTQYF.

The chain combines TRBV4-3 with TRBJ2-1; no reliable D call. Germline values: CDR1 LGHNA, CDR2 YSLEER. V lost 2 bases, J lost 0 bases, and 8 bases lay in between. The CDR3 totals 15 residues. In DNA form, the CDR3 reads TGCGCCAGCAGCCAAAGATCTAGCTCCTACAATGAGCAGTTCTTC. Amino acids: CASSQRSSSYNEQFF.

This chain joins TRBV10-3 and TRBJ1-3; D may be TRBD1 (6 bases). The V gene's germline CDR1 is ENHRY and CDR2 SYGVKD. V lost 3 bases to trimming and J lost 4 bases, with 13 bases between them. CDR3 length: 15 amino acids. In nucleotides, the CDR3 is TGTGCCATCAGTGACACAGGGAAGTTGGGAAACACCATATATTTT. This translates into CAISDTGKLGNTIYF.

This chain connects TRBV5-1 to TRBJ1-2, with TRBD1 matching over 7 bases. CDR3 length equals 17 residues. Germline CDR1 SGHRS, CDR2 YFSETQ. With V trimmed by 4 bases and J by 1 base, 13 bases remained unmatched. The CDR3 is CASSLGLTGVGNYGYTF. Here the CDR3 DNA reads TGCGCCAGCAGCCTAGGACTAACAGGGGTTGGTAACTATGGCTACACCTTC.

This clone was counted between two and nine times. The chain joins TRBV2 to TRBJ2-7; D is possibly TRBD1 (6 bases). The CDR3 consists of 14 residues. Germline V gene lookup returns CDR1 SNHLY and CDR2 FYNNEI. V lost 8 bases and J lost 0, with 14 bases in between. The CDR3 reads CASGWMGASYEQYF. The CDR3 DNA reads as TGTGCCAGCGGTTGGATGGGGGCCTCCTACGAGCAGTACTTC.

The genes are TRBV27 and TRBJ2-2; tentatively, D is TRBD1 (5 bases). CDR3 size: 15 residues. Germline values: CDR1 MNHEY, CDR2 SMNVEV (reference sequence). Trimming shortened V by 3 bases and J by 4 bases, and 12 bases separated the two germline ends. CDR3 in DNA: TGTGCCAGCAGTTTGGGGCAGGTCGGCACCGGGGAGCTGTTTTTT. Protein sequence: CASSLGQVGTGELFF.

The table lists this clone with a count of one. The rearrangement joins TRBV5-6 to TRBJ2-2; D uncertain. Trimming removed 1 base at V and 2 bases at J, with 6 bases between. The CDR3 has 14 residues. Germline CDR1 is SGHDT and CDR2 is YYEEEE. CDR3 coding DNA: TGTGCCAGCAGCTTGCGGGTAAACACCGGGGAGCTGTTTTTT. Translating gives CASSLRVNTGELFF.

The gene calls are TRBV4-1 and TRBJ2-1, with 7 bases that match TRBD1. This CDR3 has 17 residues. V was pared by 0 bases and J by 6 bases, with 11 bases of the junction left unmatched. Germline V gives CDR1 MGHRA, CDR2 YSYEKL. The DNA for the CDR3 is TGCGCCAGCAGCCAAGATCGGGGACAGTTCAGCGGCAATGAGCAGTTCTTC. Translated, it gives CASSQDRGQFSGNEQFF.

In this sample, this clone turned up once. The rearrangement links TRBV4-2 to TRBJ2-7; D call uncertain. V was pared by 0 bases and J by 2 bases, with 11 bases between. This CDR3 spans 15 amino acids. In germline, CDR1 is LGHNA, CDR2 YNFKEQ. CDR3 sequence (DNA): TGTGCCAGCAGCCAAGATAGTACAGTTACCTACGAGCAGTACTTC. It codes for CASSQDSTVTYEQYF.